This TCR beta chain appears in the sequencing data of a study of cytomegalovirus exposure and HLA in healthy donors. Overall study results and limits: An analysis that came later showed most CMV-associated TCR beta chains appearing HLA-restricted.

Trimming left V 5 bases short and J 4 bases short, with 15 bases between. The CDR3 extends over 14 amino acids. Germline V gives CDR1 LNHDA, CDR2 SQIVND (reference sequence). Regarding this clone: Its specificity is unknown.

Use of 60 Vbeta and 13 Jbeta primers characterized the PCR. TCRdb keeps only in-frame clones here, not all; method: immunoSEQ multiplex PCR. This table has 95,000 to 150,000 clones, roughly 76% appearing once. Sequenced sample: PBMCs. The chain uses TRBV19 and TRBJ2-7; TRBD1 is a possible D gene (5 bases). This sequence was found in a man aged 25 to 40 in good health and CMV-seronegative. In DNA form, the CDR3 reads TGTGCCAGTAGTTCCAGGGCCTACCCTTACGAGCAGTACTTC. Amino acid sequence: CASSSRAYPYEQYF.